A single sample gave rise to the 20 T cell receptor beta chains below, sequenced in a study of blood T cell repertoires in COVID-19. Measured with immunoSEQ multiplex PCR; TCRdb has only the in-frame clones, and not every one. This table has some 190,000 clones, more than 75% appearing once. Source material: peripheral blood. The receptors were sampled from a woman aged 45 to 65 with active or convalescent COVID-19.

This clone was seen just once. The chain couples TRBV30 to TRBJ1-2; maybe TRBD1 (5 bases). The CDR3 extends over 13 amino acids. CDR1 and CDR2 from the germline V gene are GTSNPN and SVGIG (reference sequence). Trimming pared 2 bases from V and 8 bases from J, leaving 15 bases between. CDR3 in amino acids: CAWSPRQAGGYTF. In DNA, the CDR3 is TGTGCCTGGAGTCCTCGGCAGGCAGGGGGCTACACCTTC.

This clone was counted only a few times. The rearrangement joins TRBV5-1 to TRBJ2-7; 10 bases fit TRBD2. There are 16 residues in the CDR3. CDR1 SGHRS and CDR2 YFSETQ come from the germline V gene. V dropped 3 bases and J dropped 2; count of bases not matched to a gene: 8. The chain's CDR3 is CASSSPASGRTYEQYF. The CDR3 coding sequence is TGCGCCAGCAGCTCCCCCGCTAGCGGGAGAACCTACGAGCAGTACTTC.

The chain links TRBV27 to TRBJ2-3; 10 nucleotides line up with TRBD2. Germline trimming cut 3 bases from V and 6 bases from J; bases unmatched to any gene: 6. The CDR3 has 15 amino acids. Germline values: CDR1 MNHEY, CDR2 SMNVEV (reference sequence). In nucleotides, the CDR3 is TGTGCCAGCAGTTTCAGCGGGAGGGAGAGGGATACGCAGTATTTT. Amino acid sequence: CASSFSGRERDTQYF.

The J gene is TRBJ2-7, the V gene TRBV18; D gene ambiguous. The ends were cut back, 5 bases at V and 2 bases at J, with 16 bases in the middle. The germline V gene encodes CDR1 KGHSH and CDR2 LQKENI. This CDR3 has 15 residues. The CDR3 DNA reads as TGTGCCAGCTCATATGACGGAGCCAATACCTACGAGCAGTACTTC. Its protein product is CASSYDGANTYEQYF. The full variable domain, with the rest looked up from reference TRBV18 and TRBJ2-7, is NAGVMQNPRHLVRRRGQEARLRCSPMKGHSHVYWYRQLPEEGLKFMVYLQKENIIDESGMPKERFSAEFPKEGPSILRIQQVVRGDSAAYFCASSYDGANTYEQYFGPGTRLTVT.

This chain joins TRBV30 and TRBJ1-5; TRBD1 might be the D (5 bases). CDR1 is GTSNPN and CDR2 is SVGIG in the germline V gene (reference sequence). Deletions cut 5 bases from V and 3 bases from J, with 11 bases between. CDR3 size: 13 residues. CDR3 sequence (DNA): TGTGCCTGGGCAGACAGTCTCAATCAGCCCCAGCATTTT. It specifies CAWADSLNQPQHF.

This clone was detected only once. For the CDR3, the DNA is TGCGCCAGCAGTACAGCGGGGGGCCGCACAGATACGCAGTATTTT. It translates to CASSTAGGRTDTQYF. This chain joins TRBV5-1 and TRBJ2-3; 9 bases align to TRBD2. This CDR3 is built from 15 residues. J was trimmed by 1 base and V by 5 bases; bases with no gene match: 5. Looked up from germline, CDR1 is SGHRS and CDR2 is YFSETQ.

The J gene is TRBJ2-1, the V gene TRBV27; unclear D gene. With 0 bases removed from V and 6 bases from J, the gap between germline ends came to 9 bases. Germline CDR1 and CDR2: MNHEY and SMNVEV (reference sequence). This CDR3 has 14 residues. CDR3 coding DNA: TGTGCCAGCAGTTTATCCGGTCCATCCAATGAGCAGTTCTTC. Protein product: CASSLSGPSNEQFF.

This clone was counted a few times. The gene calls are TRBV6-5 and TRBJ1-2, with TRBD1 matching over 7 bases. V dropped 7 bases and J dropped 2; count of bases not matched to a gene: 1. Germline V gene lookup returns CDR1 MNHEY and CDR2 SVGAGI. This CDR3 is 12 amino acids long. The CDR3 coding sequence is TGTGCCAGCACGACAGGGAACTATGGCTACACCTTC. Its translation is CASTTGNYGYTF.

The CDR3 reads CAGQGRGDTQYF. The DNA for the CDR3 is TGTGCCGGACAGGGTAGGGGGGATACGCAGTATTTT. The chain has TRBV2 and TRBJ2-3; TRBD1 aligns across 8 bases. This CDR3 contains 12 residues. V was clipped by 11 bases and J by 6 bases; unmatched bases: 7. The V gene's germline CDR1 is SNHLY and CDR2 FYNNEI.

This chain uses TRBV2 with TRBJ2-1; 9 bases are a match to TRBD2. Germline lookup yields CDR1 SNHLY and CDR2 FYNNEI. This CDR3 has 14 residues. The V segment lost 6 bases and the J segment 4 bases; nucleotides outside the gene matches: 4. CDR3 sequence (DNA): TGTGCCAGCAGGGCGGGAGGGATTTACAATGAGCAGTTCTTC. Translated: CASRAGGIYNEQFF.

The chain has TRBV5-1 and TRBJ2-2, with D tentatively TRBD2 (6 bases). The V end was cut by 2 bases, the J end by 0 bases, with 8 bases between. Germline V gene sequence: CDR1 SGHRS, CDR2 YFSETQ. This CDR3 spans 15 amino acids. The chain's CDR3 is CASSFAGSNTGELFF. CDR3 nucleotides: TGCGCCAGCAGCTTCGCGGGGTCGAACACCGGGGAGCTGTTTTTT.

This clone was observed a few times. The chain combines TRBV30 with TRBJ1-1, with D perhaps matching TRBD1 (5 bases). Per germline, CDR1 GTSNPN and CDR2 SVGIG (reference sequence). The length of the CDR3 is 15 residues. Trimming shortened V by 4 bases and J by 7 bases, and 22 bases separated the two germline ends. The CDR3 region is CAWTDRWSTLGEAFF. The CDR3 DNA reads as TGTGCCTGGACCGACAGATGGAGCACCTTGGGTGAAGCTTTCTTT. The full variable domain, rest sourced from reference TRBV30 and TRBJ1-1, is SQTIHQWPATLVQPVGSPLSLECTVEGTSNPNLYWYRQAAGRGLQLLFYSVGIGQISSEVPQNLSASRPQDRQFILSSKKLLLSDSGFYLCAWTDRWSTLGEAFFGQGTRLTVV.

This clone appeared a few times. This chain uses TRBV6-5 with TRBJ1-1, with D hard to call. The CDR3 is 14 residues long. From germline, CDR1 is MNHEY and CDR2 SVGAGI. Trimming pared 0 bases from V and 5 bases from J, leaving 10 bases between. The CDR3 nucleotides read TGTGCCAGCAGTTACTCGATATACTCGACTGAAGCTTTCTTT. This codes for CASSYSIYSTEAFF.

The gene calls are TRBV7-2 and TRBJ2-4; D is uncertain. Trimming removed 0 bases from V and 5 bases from J, with 8 bases in between. From germline, CDR1 is SGHTA and CDR2 FQGNSA. This CDR3 has 14 residues. Written as DNA, the CDR3 is TGTGCCAGCAGCTTAGCCCCCCATCAAAACATTCAGTACTTC. As protein: CASSLAPHQNIQYF. The variable domain in full, completed from reference TRBV7-2 and TRBJ2-4, reads GAGVSQSPSNKVTEKGKDVELRCDPISGHTALYWYRQSLGQGLEFLIYFQGNSAPDKSGLPSDRFSAERTGGSVSTLTIQRTQQEDSAVYLCASSLAPHQNIQYFGAGTRLSVL.

In DNA, the CDR3 is TGCAGTGCTAGTTTACACGTCTATGGCTACACCTTC. Translated: CSASLHVYGYTF. The rearrangement links TRBV20-1 to TRBJ1-2; D call uncertain. Germline CDR1 reads DFQATT; CDR2 reads SNEGSKA (reference sequence). The CDR3 sequence is 12 residues long. With 3 bases removed from V and 4 bases from J, the gap between germline ends came to 9 bases.

The chain uses TRBV2 and TRBJ1-4; tentatively, D is TRBD1 (5 bases). The ends were cut back, 3 bases at V and 0 bases at J, with 11 bases in the middle. CDR3 size: 16 residues. Germline lookup yields CDR1 SNHLY and CDR2 FYNNEI. The CDR3: CASSERQLATNEKLFF. In DNA form, the CDR3 reads TGTGCCAGCAGTGAGCGACAGTTGGCAACTAATGAAAAACTGTTTTTT.

V and J are TRBV3-1 (or the pseudogene TRBV3-2) and TRBJ2-2, with 12 nucleotides matching TRBD2. Germline values: CDR1 LGHDT, CDR2 YNNKEL (reference sequence). The V gene end was trimmed by 3 bases and the J gene end by 0 bases; junction bases not matched to a gene: 14. This CDR3 has 21 amino acids. The CDR3 region is CASSHPVERTSGTANTGELFF. The CDR3 DNA reads as TGTGCCAGCAGCCACCCGGTAGAGCGGACTAGCGGGACGGCGAACACCGGGGAGCTGTTTTTT.

This clone was observed a handful of times. The identical CDR3 is also encoded by other nucleotide sequences in the sample. The V and J genes are TRBV6-5 and TRBJ1-3; no clear D gene. Germline CDR1 and CDR2: MNHEY and SVGAGI. The ends were cut back, 5 bases at V and 0 bases at J, with 8 bases in the middle. This CDR3 is 14 amino acids long. In DNA form, the CDR3 reads TGTGCCAGCAGTCACCCCGGCTCTGGAAACACCATATATTTT. Translating gives CASSHPGSGNTIYF.

V is TRBV28 and J is TRBJ2-3, with D possibly matching TRBD2 (5 bases). The CDR3 is 14 amino acids. The germline V gene encodes CDR1 MDHEN and CDR2 SYDVKM. Trimming took off 6 bases at V and 3 bases at J, with 13 bases between the two ends. CDR3 amino acids: CASRRGRQTDTQYF. As DNA, the CDR3 is TGTGCCAGCAGACGAGGGCGGCAGACAGATACGCAGTATTTT. The full variable domain, with the rest looked up from reference TRBV28 and TRBJ2-3, is DVKVTQSSRYLVKRTGEKVFLECVQDMDHENMFWYRQDPGLGLRLIYFSYDVKMKEKGDIPEGYSVSREKKERFSLILESASTNQTSMYLCASRRGRQTDTQYFGPGTRLTVL.

This rearrangement joins TRBV3-1 (or the pseudogene TRBV3-2) to TRBJ2-3; the match to TRBD2 covers 9 bases. With V trimmed by 6 bases and J by 0 bases, 4 bases remained unmatched. This CDR3 is 15 amino acids long. The germline CDR1 and CDR2 sequences are LGHDT and YNNKEL (reference sequence). The CDR3 DNA reads TGTGCCAGCAGTCCTACTAGCGGGAGCACAGATACGCAGTATTTT. Translating it yields CASSPTSGSTDTQYF.